Each of the 23 T cell receptor beta chains below was sequenced from the same sample in a study of shared clonotypes between healthy human individuals. Selected positively for CCR7 and CD45RO-negative, naive CD8 cells excluded terminally differentiated effector memory CD45RA+ cells. Assay used: immunoSEQ multiplex PCR; TCRdb lists only in-frame clones, some missing. The sample carries some 2,000,000 clones, about 95% recorded once. Sequencing was performed on naive CD8+ T cells sorted from blood. These receptors were collected from a man aged 18 to 29 in good health.

The V call is TRBV9, the J call TRBJ1-1; weak D call: TRBD1 (6 bases). Trimming removed 2 bases at V and 6 bases at J, with 14 bases between. Germline CDR1 is SGDLS and CDR2 is YYNGEE. The CDR3 extends over 14 amino acids. CDR3 DNA sequence: TGTGCCAGCAGCGTTATGGGGGCGCCCCCTGAAGCTTTCTTT. Protein sequence: CASSVMGAPPEAFF.

The chain joins TRBV11-2 to TRBJ2-7, with D possibly being TRBD2 (6 bases). The CDR3 totals 18 residues. Trimming shortened V by 5 bases and J by 0 bases, and 23 bases separated the two germline ends. Germline V gene sequence: CDR1 SGHAT, CDR2 FQNNGV. The CDR3 protein is CASSIQLGAGRSSYEQYF. DNA of the CDR3: TGTGCCAGCAGCATTCAGCTAGGGGCGGGACGGAGCTCCTACGAGCAGTACTTC.

The chain is built from TRBV4-2 and TRBJ2-1; 7 positions match TRBD2. J was trimmed by 9 bases and V by 0 bases; bases with no gene match: 8. Germline assignment: CDR1 LGHNA and CDR2 YNFKEQ. CDR3 size: 15 residues. CDR3 bases: TGTGCCAGCAGCCAAGATAAGAACGGGGGGTCTGAGCAGTTCTTC. It codes for CASSQDKNGGSEQFF.

This clone appeared a single time. This chain joins TRBV5-6 and TRBJ2-1; D possibly matches TRBD1 or TRBD2 (6 bases each). Trimming removed 3 bases at V and 7 bases at J, with 11 bases between. CDR1 and CDR2 (germline): SGHDT, YYEEEE. This CDR3 contains 13 residues. DNA of the CDR3: TGTGCCAGCAGCTGGGGGCTAGCGAATGAGCAGTTCTTC. As protein: CASSWGLANEQFF.

The chain recombines TRBV27 with TRBJ1-1; unclear D gene. This CDR3 is 13 amino acids long. Germline V CDR1 and CDR2: MNHEY, SMNVEV (reference sequence). V was pared by 4 bases and J by 2 bases, with 8 bases between. The CDR3 reads CASSSFFNTEAFF. The CDR3 DNA follows: TGTGCCAGCAGTTCCTTTTTTAACACTGAAGCTTTCTTT.

The genes are TRBV27 and TRBJ2-7; D perhaps matches TRBD1 (6 bases). Germline loops: CDR1 MNHEY, CDR2 SMNVEV (reference sequence). This CDR3 comprises 14 residues. Between the trimmed V and J ends, which lost 8 bases and 2 bases, there was a span of 16 bases. The CDR3 loop reads CASGLQGKPYEQYF. CDR3 DNA sequence: TGTGCCAGCGGGCTCCAGGGGAAGCCCTACGAGCAGTACTTC.

This chain links TRBV6-6 with TRBJ2-7; no definite D call. Germline values: CDR1 MNHNY, CDR2 SVGAGI (reference sequence). With 2 bases removed from V and 2 bases from J, the gap between germline ends came to 7 bases. The CDR3 extends over 13 amino acids. CDR3 nucleotides: TGTGCCAGCAGTTACCACACGACCTACGAGCAGTACTTC. It translates to CASSYHTTYEQYF.

This chain joins TRBV7-9 and TRBJ2-1; no definite D call. From germline, CDR1 is SEHNR and CDR2 FQNEAQ (reference sequence). The CDR3 totals 14 residues. Trimming took off 5 bases at V and 5 bases at J, with 13 bases between the two ends. CDR3 sequence: CASSTSSKDNEQFF. CDR3 nucleotides: TGTGCCAGCAGCACCTCCTCCAAGGACAATGAGCAGTTCTTC.

The chain has TRBV10-2 and TRBJ1-2; D uncertain. Germline CDR1 WSHSY, CDR2 SAAADI. This CDR3 comprises 13 residues. The V and J ends lost 4 bases and 7 bases respectively, with 13 bases between them. The DNA of the CDR3 is TGCGCCAGCAGTGTGGCAGGAGAGGGTGGCTACACCTTC. Protein product: CASSVAGEGGYTF.

This clone appeared a single time. The CDR3 DNA reads TGTGCCAGCAGTGAACTAGCGGGCACAGATACGCAGTATTTT. As protein: CASSELAGTDTQYF. The chain links TRBV27 to TRBJ2-3, with TRBD2 identical over 8 bases. The CDR3 is 14 residues long. With V trimmed by 5 bases and J by 1 base, 2 bases remained unmatched. Germline CDR1 MNHEY, CDR2 SMNVEV (reference sequence).

V is TRBV29-1 and J is TRBJ2-7, with TRBD2 identical over 8 bases. Germline V gene data show CDR1 as SQVTM and CDR2 as ANQGSEA. Germline trimming cut 3 bases from V and 0 bases from J; bases unmatched to any gene: 1. The CDR3 covers 13 residues. CDR3 sequence reads: CSVDGTSSYEQYF. CDR3 coding DNA: TGCAGCGTTGACGGGACTAGCTCCTACGAGCAGTACTTC.

CDR3 protein: CASSDLIGTDYGYTF. CDR3 coding DNA: TGTGCCAGCAGTGACCTGATCGGGACAGACTATGGCTACACCTTC. The chain couples TRBV6-4 to TRBJ1-2, with TRBD1 matching 7 bases. Trimming removed 2 bases from V and 3 bases from J; junction bases left unmatched: 6. Per germline, CDR1 MRHNA and CDR2 SNTAGT. The CDR3 has 15 amino acids.

The chain uses TRBV28 and TRBJ2-7; D might be TRBD1 or TRBD2, each matching 5 bases. V was cut by 7 bases and J by 3 bases, with 19 bases left in between. The germline V gene has CDR1 MDHEN and CDR2 SYDVKM. This CDR3 comprises 15 residues. The CDR3 region has the DNA TGTGCCAGCACTGACCCCGGGACGTCCCTCTACGAGCAGTACTTC. Encoded protein: CASTDPGTSLYEQYF.

This clone was seen just once. V is TRBV5-4 and J is TRBJ2-7; D is unclear. V dropped 5 bases and J dropped 3 bases, with 12 bases sitting between them. This CDR3 contains 13 residues. Germline V gene lookup returns CDR1 SGHNT and CDR2 YYREEE (reference sequence). CDR3 DNA: TGTGCCAGCAGGGGCGAGTTGAGCTACGAGCAGTACTTC. Its translation is CASRGELSYEQYF.

With respect to this clone: The identical CDR3 is also encoded by other nucleotide sequences in the sample. This sequence joins TRBV6-5 and TRBJ2-2; D is undetermined. Germline values: CDR1 MNHEY, CDR2 SVGAGI. V was cut by 0 bases and J by 1 base, with 9 bases left in between. CDR3 size: 16 residues. CDR3 nucleotides: TGTGCCAGCAGTTACTCGGTTGGGGAGAACACCGGGGAGCTGTTTTTT. It is translated as CASSYSVGENTGELFF.

The J gene is TRBJ1-1, the V gene TRBV4-1, with a tentative D call TRBD1 (5 bases). Trimming stripped 5 bases from V and 8 bases from J, with 15 bases between. Germline V lookup: CDR1 MGHRA, CDR2 YSYEKL. This CDR3 is built from 13 residues. The CDR3 sequence is CASSELPGPEAFF. The CDR3 bases are TGCGCCAGCAGCGAGCTACCGGGACCCGAAGCTTTCTTT.

The CDR3, as DNA: TGTGCCAGCAGCTTACCGGGACAACACAATGAGCAGTTCTTC. Residues: CASSLPGQHNEQFF. The chain has TRBV7-9 and TRBJ2-1, with D possibly TRBD1 on 6 matching bases. Deletions cut 2 bases from V and 5 bases from J, with 10 bases between. CDR3 length: 14 amino acids. Germline lookup yields CDR1 SEHNR and CDR2 FQNEAQ (reference sequence).

V gene TRBV6-5 combines with J gene TRBJ2-3; 7 nucleotides align to TRBD2. V dropped 2 bases and J dropped 2; count of bases not matched to a gene: 4. The CDR3 contains 15 residues. Germline V gene data show CDR1 as MNHEY and CDR2 as SVGAGI. CDR3 coding DNA: TGTGCCAGCAGTTACGGGGGGGACTACACAGATACGCAGTATTTT. This translates into CASSYGGDYTDTQYF.

J is TRBJ2-7 and V is TRBV5-6; either TRBD1 or TRBD2 may fit D (5 bases each). Germline CDR1 is SGHDT and CDR2 is YYEEEE. Trimming left V 2 bases short and J 2 bases short, with 14 bases between. The CDR3 runs to 15 residues. CDR3 protein: CASSFRDRRPYEQYF. DNA for the CDR3: TGTGCCAGCAGCTTCCGGGACCGACGACCCTACGAGCAGTACTTC.

J is TRBJ2-1 and V is TRBV5-1; TRBD2 matches 9 bases. With V trimmed by 4 bases and J by 2 bases, 4 bases remained unmatched. Germline lookup yields CDR1 SGHRS and CDR2 YFSETQ. CDR3 length: 15 amino acids. The CDR3 region is CASSTAGGPYNEQFF. As DNA, the CDR3 is TGCGCCAGCAGCACAGCGGGGGGCCCCTACAATGAGCAGTTCTTC. The variable domain in full, with the rest retrieved from reference TRBV5-1 and TRBJ2-1, is KAGVTQTPRYLIKTRGQQVTLSCSPISGHRSVSWYQQTPGQGLQFLFEYFSETQRNKGNFPGRFSGRQFSNSRSEMNVSTLELGDSALYLCASSTAGGPYNEQFFGPGTRLTVL.

Worth noting for this clone: Other DNA sequences from this sample encode an identical CDR3 as well. The genes are TRBV5-1 and TRBJ2-7, with a weak D call TRBD1 (5 bases). The germline V and J ends were trimmed by 2 bases and 1 base, with 10 bases remaining between them. This CDR3 spans 14 amino acids. Germline loops: CDR1 SGHRS, CDR2 YFSETQ. CDR3 protein: CASSLEDSSYEQYF. CDR3 nucleotide sequence: TGCGCCAGCAGCTTAGAAGACAGTTCCTACGAGCAGTACTTC.

The chain carries TRBV15 and TRBJ2-1, with 13 bases matching TRBD2. CDR3 size: 16 residues. Germline assignment: CDR1 LNHNV and CDR2 YYDKDF (reference sequence). The junction had 7 bases not matched to a gene; V was cut back by 4 bases and J by 7 bases. Here the CDR3 reads CATSTWTSGSGNEQFF. In DNA form, the CDR3 reads TGTGCCACCAGCACCTGGACTAGCGGGAGCGGTAATGAGCAGTTCTTC. Full variable domain (outside the CDR3, taken from reference TRBV15 and TRBJ2-1): DAMVIQNPRYQVTQFGKPVTLSCSQTLNHNVMYWYQQKSSQAPKLLFHYYDKDFNNEADTPDNFQSRRPNTSFCFLDIRSPGLGDTAMYLCATSTWTSGSGNEQFFGPGTRLTVL.

V is TRBV9 and J is TRBJ2-3; D possibly matches TRBD1 or TRBD2 (7 bases each). Germline loops: CDR1 SGDLS, CDR2 YYNGEE. V was clipped by 0 bases and J by 6 bases, with 14 bases between them. This CDR3 is 15 amino acids long. CDR3 sequence (DNA): TGTGCCAGCAGCGTAGACCAGGGGGGGTACGATACGCAGTATTTT. Protein sequence: CASSVDQGGYDTQYF.